The clone carrying this TCR beta chain was detected only once. This entry comes from a study of blood T cell repertoires in COVID-19. The overall study: In each case, the material was cDNA or gDNA derived from T cells, B-cell-depleted T cells, or PBMCs.

CDR3 size: 15 residues. Trimming took off 4 bases at V and 7 bases at J, with 18 bases between the two ends. Germline-derived CDR1 and CDR2 are SGHRS and YFSETQ. Produced via immunoSEQ multiplex PCR; TCRdb's table is partial and in-frame only. The sample includes fewer than 90,000 clones, around 90% of them seen just once. This receptor was identified in a male donor with acute or convalescent COVID-19. The specimen sequenced was peripheral blood. The V and J genes are TRBV5-1 and TRBJ2-1, with D possibly TRBD1 on 6 matching bases. CDR3 DNA sequence: TGCGCCAGCAGCCTCGGGACACCCGGGGTGAATGAGCAGTTCTTC. Its protein is CASSLGTPGVNEQFF.